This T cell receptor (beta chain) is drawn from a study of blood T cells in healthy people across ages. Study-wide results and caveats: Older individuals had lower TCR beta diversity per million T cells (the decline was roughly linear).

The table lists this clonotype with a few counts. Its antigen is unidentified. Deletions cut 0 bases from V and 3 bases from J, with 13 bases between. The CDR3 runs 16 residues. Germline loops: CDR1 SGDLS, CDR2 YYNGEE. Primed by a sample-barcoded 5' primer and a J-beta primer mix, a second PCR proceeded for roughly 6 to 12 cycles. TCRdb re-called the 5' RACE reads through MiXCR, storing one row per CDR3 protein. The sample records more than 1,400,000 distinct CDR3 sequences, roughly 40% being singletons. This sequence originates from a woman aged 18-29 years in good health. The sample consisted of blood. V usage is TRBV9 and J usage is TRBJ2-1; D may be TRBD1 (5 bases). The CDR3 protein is CASSVAAGIVYNEQFF. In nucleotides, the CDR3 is TGTGCCAGCAGCGTAGCGGCAGGGATAGTCTACAATGAGCAGTTCTTC.